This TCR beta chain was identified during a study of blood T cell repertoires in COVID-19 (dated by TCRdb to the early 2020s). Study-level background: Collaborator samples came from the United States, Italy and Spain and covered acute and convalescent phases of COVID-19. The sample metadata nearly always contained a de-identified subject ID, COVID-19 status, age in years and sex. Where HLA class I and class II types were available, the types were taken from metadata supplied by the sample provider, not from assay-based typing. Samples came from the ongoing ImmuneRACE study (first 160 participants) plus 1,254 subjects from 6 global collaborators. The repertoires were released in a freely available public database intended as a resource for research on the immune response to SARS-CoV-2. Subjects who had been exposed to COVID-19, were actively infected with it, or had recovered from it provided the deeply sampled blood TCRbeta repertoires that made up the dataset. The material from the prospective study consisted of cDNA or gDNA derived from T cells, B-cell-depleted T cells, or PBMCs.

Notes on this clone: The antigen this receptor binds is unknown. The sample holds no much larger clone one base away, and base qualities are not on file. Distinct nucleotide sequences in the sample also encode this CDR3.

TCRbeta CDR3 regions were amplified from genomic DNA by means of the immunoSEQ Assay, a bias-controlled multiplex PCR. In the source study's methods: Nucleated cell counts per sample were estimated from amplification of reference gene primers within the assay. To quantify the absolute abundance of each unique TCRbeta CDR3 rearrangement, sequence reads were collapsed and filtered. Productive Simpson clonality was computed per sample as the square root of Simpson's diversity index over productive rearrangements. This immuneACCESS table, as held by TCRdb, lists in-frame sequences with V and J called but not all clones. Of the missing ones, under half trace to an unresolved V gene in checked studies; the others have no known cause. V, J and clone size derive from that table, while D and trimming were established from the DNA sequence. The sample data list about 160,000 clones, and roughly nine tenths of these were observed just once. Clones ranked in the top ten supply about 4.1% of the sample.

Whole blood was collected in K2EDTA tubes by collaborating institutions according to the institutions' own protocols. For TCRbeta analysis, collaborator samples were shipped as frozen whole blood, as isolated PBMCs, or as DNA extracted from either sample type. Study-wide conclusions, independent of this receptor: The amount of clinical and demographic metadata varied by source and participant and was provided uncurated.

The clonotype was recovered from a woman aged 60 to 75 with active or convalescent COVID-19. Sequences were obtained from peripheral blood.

The CDR3 is CASSQGGGTEAFF. The DNA is as follows: TGTGCCAGCAGCCAGGGGGGGGGTACTGAAGCTTTCTTT. In this chain, TRBV3-1 (or the pseudogene TRBV3-2) is recombined with TRBJ1-1; a tentative D match to TRBD1 spans 5 bases. The germline V gene (reference sequence) yields LGHDT for CDR1 and YNNKEL for CDR2. V is cut by 3 bases and J by 5 bases, and the space between the germline ends is 10 bases. From its cysteine to its phenylalanine, the CDR3 spans 13 amino acids. The entry retains the CDR3 DNA only, 39 bases that are in frame from base 1.